This T cell receptor (beta chain) stems from a study of Ad26.COV2.S vaccination and SARS-CoV-2 variants (dated by TCRdb to the early 2020s). As for the study more broadly: Donors in the vaccine arm were drawn from COV1001, a multicentre, randomized, double-blind, placebo-controlled phase I-IIa trial testing Ad26.COV2.S in healthy adults. Ad26.COV2.S was administered intramuscularly at 5 x 10^10 or 1 x 10^11 viral particles, either as a single shot or as two shots given 56 days apart. The specificity and breadth of SARS-CoV-2-reactive T cell receptors after Ad26.COV2.S vaccination were assessed by TCRbeta repertoire sequencing. The TCR-sequenced set comprised approximately 30 samples: approximately 19 Ad26.COV2.S vaccine recipients, 5 placebo recipients and 8 SARS-CoV-2 convalescent individuals. Trial participants were randomized into five groups of five, in which low-dose or high-dose Ad26.COV2.S was given once or twice, or placebo was given on both occasions. Blinding of investigators to trial group allocation was maintained during experiments and outcome assessment.

The immunoSEQ Assay was used to sequence TCRbeta CDR3 regions. After extraction, genomic DNA underwent amplification by bias-controlled multiplex PCR, followed by high-throughput sequencing. Per the original workflow: To quantify the absolute abundance of every unique TCRbeta CDR3 region, sequences were collapsed and filtered. T cell fraction was estimated by normalization of TCRbeta template counts to usable DNA, with usable DNA being measured through amplification of reference genes present in all nucleated cells. Repertoire TCRs were annotated as SARS-CoV-2-specific when V gene, CDR3 amino acid sequence and J gene were exactly matched to a known reactive TCR set. MIRA supplied the reference SARS-CoV-2 TCR set, which was filtered for enrichment in COVID-19-positive ImmuneCODE repertoires so that public or cross-reactive TCRs were removed. Based on the MIRA antigens, annotated TCRs were further analysed at the level of specific ORF or position within ORF. Breadth was defined as the number of annotated unique rearrangements divided by the total number of unique productive rearrangements, and depth was defined as the summed frequency of the annotated unique rearrangements. Two-sided Wilcoxon rank-sum tests were used to compare TCR breadth between groups. TCRdb holds this immuneACCESS table with in-frame rearrangements only. Some clones are missing; in checked studies, unresolved V genes explain under half, and the rest has no known cause. The V and J calls and the clone size are those of that table, but D and trimming were determined from the DNA. This sample has 320,000 or so clones in its table, and almost 90% of those were observed once. 4.5% to 7% of the sample goes to the ten largest clones.

Study-level results and caveats: According to the authors, total T cell responses may have been underestimated by the TCR breadth and depth analyses. Vaccine and placebo recipients had comparable non-spike TCR breadth, which fits with the vaccine containing only spike. The study was not powered to compare responses between vaccine doses or regimens. Substantial breadth of spike-specific CD8+ and CD4+ T cell responses was reported after vaccination. Higher spike-specific TCR breadth was observed in Ad26.COV2.S recipients than in placebo recipients (P = 0.0014).

Of note for this clone: The clone's antigen remains unknown. No qualities accompany the bases; no much larger clone lies one base away.

For CDR1 and CDR2, the germline V gene lists SGHDN and FVKESK. V sheds 5 bases and J sheds 6 bases, leaving 9 bases between their ends. From cysteine to phenylalanine, the CDR3 is 12 amino acids long. Just the 36-base CDR3 DNA is kept, in frame starting at base 1. The treatment or condition label, as the study defines it: some 20 received Ad26.COV2.S at low or high dose, single or two shots; about 5 received placebo; per-sample allocation not given. For vaccine and placebo recipients, repertoires were sequenced using samples collected on day 63 after the first injection. Cohort 1b enrolled roughly 25 adults aged 18-55 years at a single site in Boston, USA, between 29 July and 7 August 2020. As a vaccine, Ad26.COV2.S was a replication-incompetent adenovirus type 26 vector that expressed a prefusion-stabilized SARS-CoV-2 spike protein derived from the original Wuhan strain.

The receptor's source is a person aged 18 to 59 who received the Ad26.COV2.S COVID-19 vaccine or a placebo. The rearrangement combines TRBV14 with TRBJ2-3; the D gene cannot be named for sure. Sequenced material: peripheral blood, taken in a trial of Ad26.COV2.S vaccine versus placebo. The CDR3 reads as follows: CASSSIGDTQYF. The DNA sequence follows: TGTGCCAGCAGCTCTATAGGGGATACGCAGTATTTT.